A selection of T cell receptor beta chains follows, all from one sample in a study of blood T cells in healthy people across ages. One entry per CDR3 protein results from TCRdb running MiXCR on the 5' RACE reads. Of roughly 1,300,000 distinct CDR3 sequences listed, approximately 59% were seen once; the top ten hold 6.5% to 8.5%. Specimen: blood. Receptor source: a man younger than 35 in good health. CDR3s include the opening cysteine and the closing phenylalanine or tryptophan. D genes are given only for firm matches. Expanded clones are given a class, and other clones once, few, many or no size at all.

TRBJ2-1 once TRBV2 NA TGTGCCAGCAACAGGGTAATGAACAATGAGCAGTTCTTC CASNRVMNNEQFF
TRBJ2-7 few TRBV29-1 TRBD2 TGCAGCGTGGAGTTAGCGGGCACAGAGTCCTACGAGCAGTACTTC CSVELAGTESYEQYF
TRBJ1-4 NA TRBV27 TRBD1 TGTGCCAGCAGTTCCCCGGGACAGGCGGAGGAAAAACTGTTTTTT CASSSPGQAEEKLFF
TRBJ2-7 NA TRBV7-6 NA TGTGCCAGCAGCCAGCCGGGGGACTTCAACTCCTACGAGCAGTACTTC CASSQPGDFNSYEQYF
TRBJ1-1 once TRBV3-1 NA TGTGCCAGCAGCCAGGACAACCAGAACACTGAAGCTTTCTTT CASSQDNQNTEAFF
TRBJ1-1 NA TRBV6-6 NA TGTGCCAGCAGTTACCTGGATAAGGACACTGAAGCTTCCTTT CASSYLDKDTEASF
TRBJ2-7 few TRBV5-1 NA TGCGCCAGCAGCCTATGGCCTAGCTACGAGCAGTACTTC CASSLWPSYEQYF
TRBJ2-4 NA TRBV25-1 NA TGTGCCAGCAGTGACGGTTCAGGAGCCGCCTACGAGAAGTACTTC CASSDGSGAAYEKYF
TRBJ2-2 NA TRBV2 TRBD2 TGTGCCAGCCAACCGCGGCGGGAGGTCGGGGAGCTGTTTTTT CASQPRREVGELFF
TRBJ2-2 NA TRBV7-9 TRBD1 TGTGCCAGCAGCTCTAAACAGGGGGGCACCGGGGAGCTGTTTTTT CASSSKQGGTGELFF
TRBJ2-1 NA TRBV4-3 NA TGCGCCAGCAGCCAAGATTACGCGCCCTCCTACAATGAGCAGTTCTTC CASSQDYAPSYNEQFF